This T cell receptor (beta chain) appears in the sequencing data of a study of T cell repertoires in cytomegalovirus infection. Study details: A matching HLA type, together with CMV infection, was signaled by public TCR beta signatures.

Study-wide results and limits: CMV-specific TCR beta clonotypes restricted by HLA-C were the ones dominating the ex vivo response. Carriers of CMV and the relevant HLA type were discriminated by public TCR beta frequency.

This clonotype was found many times. Antigen unknown. TCRdb re-analysed the reads in MiXCR, keeping a single row per CDR3 protein. The data show fewer than 350,000 distinct CDR3 sequences, roughly 16% seen once. J lost 0 bases, V lost 4 bases, and 11 bases had no gene match. Germline V CDR1 and CDR2: SGHTA, FQGNSA. CDR3 length: 17 amino acids. This chain links TRBV7-2 with TRBJ1-1; TRBD1 agrees at 7 bases. The sequenced sample was PBMCs. The receptor comes from a human donor in good health (CMV status not recorded). Some clones in this sample may be carry-over from other donors' samples. CDR3 protein: CASSYRGQGVMNTEAFF. CDR3 sequence (DNA): TGTGCCAGCAGCTACCGGGGGCAGGGGGTGATGAACACTGAAGCTTTCTTT.